Presented here are 31 T cell receptor beta chains from one specimen sequenced in a study of cytomegalovirus exposure and HLA in healthy donors. PCR amplification relied on 60 Vbeta primers (plus 13 Jbeta primers). Profiled with immunoSEQ multiplex PCR; TCRdb holds only in-frame clones, not every one. This table holds some 56,000 clones, over 70% found once. Specimen: PBMCs. The receptor set was obtained from a woman between 40 and 55 years old in good health and CMV-seronegative.

There are a few counts of this clone. At one of its ends the junction is not consistent with the germline gene, which may arise from a read error. The V gene is TRBV25-1, the J gene TRBJ1-4; 7 bases match TRBD1. This CDR3 is 15 amino acids long. Looked up from germline, CDR1 is MGHDK and CDR2 is SYGVNS. The CDR3 nucleotides read TGTGCCAGCAGTGAATCCGGGACAGCTAAAGAAAAACTGTTTTTT. Its protein product is CASSESGTAKEKLFF.

The chain recombines TRBV5-5 with TRBJ1-2; 9 bases are a match to TRBD1. V shed 4 bases, J shed 7 bases, and the junction held 8 bases outside the gene matches. The CDR3 has 14 amino acids. Germline CDR1 and CDR2: SGHKS and YYEKEE (reference sequence). CDR3 sequence reads: CASSETGGRAGYTF. The CDR3 DNA reads TGTGCCAGCAGCGAGACAGGGGGACGTGCTGGCTACACCTTC.

The chain joins TRBV5-6 to TRBJ1-1; no clear D. V lost 0 bases and J lost 1, with 10 bases in between. From germline, CDR1 is SGHDT and CDR2 YYEEEE. This CDR3 comprises 15 residues. The CDR3 DNA is TGTGCCAGCAGCTTGGCCCCACACCAGAACACTGAAGCTTTCTTT. Its translation: CASSLAPHQNTEAFF.

This clone turned up a few times. The chain employs TRBV19 and TRBJ2-1; D may be TRBD2 (5 bases). The CDR3 spans 13 residues. V lost 5 bases and J lost 4, with 9 bases in between. Germline CDR1 is LNHDA and CDR2 is SQIVND (reference sequence). In nucleotides, the CDR3 is TGTGCCAGTAGTCTAGGACTGTACAATGAGCAGTTCTTC. Its protein is CASSLGLYNEQFF.

The rearrangement joins TRBV28 to TRBJ2-2; 8 bases are a match to TRBD1. Germline values: CDR1 MDHEN, CDR2 SYDVKM. The CDR3 loop spans 14 amino acids. V lost 6 bases and J lost 1; bases outside the gene matches: 1. CDR3 region: CASRGQVNTGELFF. The CDR3 DNA reads as TGTGCCAGCAGGGGACAGGTGAACACCGGGGAGCTGTTTTTT.

The CDR3 sequence is CASSLGPGDVNEQFF. As DNA, the CDR3 is TGTGCCAGCAGCCTCGGCCCGGGGGACGTCAATGAGCAGTTCTTC. V is TRBV7-8 and J is TRBJ2-1; possibly TRBD2 for D (6 bases). With 5 bases removed from V and 6 bases from J, the gap between germline ends came to 17 bases. CDR3 size: 15 residues. CDR1 and CDR2 from the germline V gene are SGHVS and FQNEAQ.

The rearrangement joins TRBV5-5 to TRBJ2-7; maybe TRBD1 (5 bases). The CDR3 contains 13 residues. V was shortened by 4 bases and J by 3 bases, with 11 bases between the two germline ends. The germline V gene has CDR1 SGHKS and CDR2 YYEKEE (reference sequence). DNA of the CDR3: TGTGCCAGCAGCCAGACCAGGGACTACGAGCAGTACTTC. As protein: CASSQTRDYEQYF.

This rearrangement joins TRBV9 to TRBJ2-7; 12 bases are shared with TRBD2. Trimming took 4 bases from V and 2 from J; bases not matched to a gene: 7. Germline V gives CDR1 SGDLS, CDR2 YYNGEE. The CDR3 contains 16 residues. CDR3 residues: CASSPPPSGGAYEQYF. The CDR3 nucleotides are TGTGCCAGCAGCCCTCCTCCTAGCGGGGGGGCCTACGAGCAGTACTTC.

The chain couples TRBV7-3 to TRBJ2-7; 8 nucleotides match TRBD2. Germline trimming cut 4 bases from V and 5 bases from J; bases unmatched to any gene: 13. CDR3 length: 16 residues. Germline CDR1 SGHTA, CDR2 FQGTGA. CDR3 residues: CASSSILERESHEQYF. DNA for the CDR3: TGTGCCAGCAGCTCGATACTGGAGCGGGAGTCCCACGAGCAGTACTTC.

The chain recombines TRBV11-3 with TRBJ2-1; no firm D call. Germline V gene lookup returns CDR1 SGHNT and CDR2 YENEEA. The ends were cut back, 5 bases at V and 6 bases at J, with 8 bases in the middle. The CDR3 extends over 12 amino acids. CDR3 region: CASSAYPNEQFF. CDR3 coding DNA: TGTGCCAGCAGCGCCTATCCCAATGAGCAGTTCTTC.

CDR3 sequence: CASSPTGQGAFNEQFF. The CDR3 DNA reads as TGTGCCAGCAGCCCAACGGGACAGGGGGCTTTCAATGAGCAGTTCTTC. V usage is TRBV16 and J usage is TRBJ2-1; 12 nucleotides match TRBD1. With 4 bases clipped from V and 6 bases from J, the junction kept 7 bases outside the gene matches. Germline V lookup: CDR1 KGHSY, CDR2 FQNENV. The CDR3 covers 16 residues.

The V call is TRBV30, the J call TRBJ2-7; perhaps TRBD2 as D (6 bases). The CDR3 loop spans 16 amino acids. CDR1 and CDR2 from the germline V gene are GTSNPN and SVGIG (reference sequence). Deletions cut 0 bases from V and 0 bases from J, with 15 bases between. The CDR3 DNA is TGTGCCTGGAGTGTAGAGGGACTGCAACGCTCCTACGAGCAGTACTTC. Encoded protein: CAWSVEGLQRSYEQYF.

The chain carries TRBV11-2 and TRBJ2-1, with TRBD1 identical over 9 bases. The CDR3 loop spans 14 amino acids. J lost 8 bases, V lost 6 bases, and 8 bases had no gene match. CDR1 and CDR2 from the germline V gene are SGHAT and FQNNGV. This chain's CDR3 is CASRGTGRVHEQFF. CDR3 nucleotide sequence: TGTGCCAGCAGAGGGACAGGGAGGGTGCATGAGCAGTTCTTC.

J is TRBJ2-1 and V is TRBV4-1; 8 bases fit TRBD2. CDR1 and CDR2 from the germline V gene are MGHRA and YSYEKL. The CDR3 has 13 amino acids. The V gene end was trimmed by 6 bases and the J gene end by 15 bases; junction bases not matched to a gene: 13. The CDR3 loop is CASSKTAGERRFF. The CDR3 nucleotides read TGCGCCAGCAGTAAAACAGCGGGAGAGAGAAGGTTCTTC.

V and J are TRBV5-1 and TRBJ1-1; D is possibly TRBD1 (5 bases). Germline V gives CDR1 SGHRS, CDR2 YFSETQ. Trimming removed 2 bases at V and 2 bases at J, with 10 bases between. This CDR3 spans 14 amino acids. The DNA for the CDR3 is TGCGCCAGCAGCTTACAGACAGATAACACTGAAGCTTTCTTT. It translates to CASSLQTDNTEAFF.

V gene TRBV2 combines with J gene TRBJ2-5; 7 nucleotides match TRBD1. Germline trimming cut 1 base from V and 2 bases from J; bases unmatched to any gene: 4. Germline V lookup: CDR1 SNHLY, CDR2 FYNNEI. CDR3 length: 15 amino acids. CDR3 amino acids: CASSEVPDRQETQYF. The CDR3 nucleotides are TGTGCCAGCAGTGAAGTTCCGGACAGGCAAGAGACCCAGTACTTC.

The chain uses TRBV28 and TRBJ2-7, with TRBD2 identical over 9 bases. CDR1 is MDHEN and CDR2 is SYDVKM in the germline V gene. The CDR3 consists of 16 residues. Germline trimming cut 2 bases from V and 5 bases from J; bases unmatched to any gene: 10. CDR3 coding DNA: TGTGCCAGCAGTTTAAGTTCGGCGGGAGGGCCTAACGAGCAGTACTTC. Residues: CASSLSSAGGPNEQYF.

The chain carries TRBV6-1 and TRBJ2-1; 13 nucleotides match TRBD2. Germline CDR1 and CDR2: MNHNS and SASEGT. Unmatched junction bases numbered 6, after V lost 3 bases and J lost 7 bases. There are 16 residues in the CDR3. In DNA form, the CDR3 reads TGTGCCAGCAGTGAGGGACTAGCGGGAATGAGGAATGAGCAGTTCTTC. Translation gives CASSEGLAGMRNEQFF.

The chain is built from TRBV11-2 and TRBJ1-5; D is uncertain. The CDR3 spans 13 residues. Looked up from germline, CDR1 is SGHAT and CDR2 is FQNNGV. V was cut by 3 bases and J by 9 bases, with 12 bases left in between. CDR3 sequence: CASSLSRDRPQHF. DNA for the CDR3: TGTGCCAGCAGCTTGTCACGGGATCGGCCCCAGCATTTT.

This clone was picked up one time. The rearrangement joins TRBV29-1 to TRBJ2-2; 9 nucleotides match TRBD1. The germline gives CDR1 SQVTM, CDR2 ANQGSEA. Trimming took 4 bases from V and 6 from J; bases not matched to a gene: 3. The CDR3 sequence is 13 residues long. The CDR3 nucleotides are TGCAGCGTTGGGAGGACAGGGGCCGGGGAGCTGTTTTTT. Amino acids: CSVGRTGAGELFF.

The V gene is TRBV4-1, the J gene TRBJ1-5; possible D gene TRBD1, 5 bases. The CDR3 totals 16 residues. Germline V gene sequence: CDR1 MGHRA, CDR2 YSYEKL. The V end lost 0 bases, the J end lost 3 bases, and 12 bases lay between the germline ends. The CDR3 coding sequence is TGCGCCAGCAGCCAAGATGGGCAGGGAAACAATCAGCCCCAGCATTTT. It is translated as CASSQDGQGNNQPQHF.

The V gene is TRBV11-2, the J gene TRBJ2-5; 7 positions agree with TRBD1. The CDR3 length is 15 residues. CDR1 and CDR2 from the germline V gene are SGHAT and FQNNGV. V shed 4 bases, J shed 1 base, and the junction held 6 bases outside the gene matches. DNA of the CDR3: TGTGCCAGCAGCTGGGGACAGCGGATCCAAGAGACCCAGTACTTC. As protein: CASSWGQRIQETQYF.

The chain is built from TRBV27 and TRBJ1-5; 9 bases map to TRBD1. The germline V gene encodes CDR1 MNHEY and CDR2 SMNVEV (reference sequence). J was trimmed by 5 bases and V by 5 bases; bases with no gene match: 4. This CDR3 is 14 amino acids long. CDR3: CASSTQGAHQPQHF. For the CDR3, the DNA is TGTGCCAGCAGTACACAGGGGGCGCATCAGCCCCAGCATTTT.

The CDR3 spells CAISEPGGNGNEQFF. The DNA of the CDR3 is TGTGCCATCAGTGAGCCCGGGGGGAACGGCAATGAGCAGTTCTTC. The rearrangement joins TRBV10-3 to TRBJ2-1; TRBD2 agrees at 7 bases. This CDR3 has 15 amino acids. The germline gives CDR1 ENHRY, CDR2 SYGVKD. The J segment lost 6 bases and the V segment lost 2 bases, leaving 7 bases of the junction unmatched.

This clone has just one count. The CDR3, as DNA: TGTGCCAGTAGTATCTGGGGGACTCCGAACACCGGGGAGCTGTTTTTT. It encodes CASSIWGTPNTGELFF. V gene TRBV19 combines with J gene TRBJ2-2; tentatively, D is TRBD2 (6 bases). The CDR3 has 16 amino acids. Germline lookup yields CDR1 LNHDA and CDR2 SQIVND (reference sequence). The V gene lost 3 bases and the J gene lost 0 bases, with 11 bases spanning the gap.

V is TRBV29-1 and J is TRBJ2-5, with D possibly matching TRBD2 (7 bases). Germline CDR1 SQVTM, CDR2 ANQGSEA. The CDR3 loop spans 16 amino acids. Trimming cost V 3 bases and J 5 bases, with 22 bases left between them. The DNA of the CDR3 is TGCAGCGTTGAGGGGGGGGCGGGGGTTGGACAGGAGACCCAGTACTTC. It codes for CSVEGGAGVGQETQYF.

The chain recombines TRBV4-1 with TRBJ2-5; no firm D call. The germline CDR1 and CDR2 sequences are MGHRA and YSYEKL. This CDR3 is 14 amino acids long. V was shortened by 4 bases and J by 4 bases, with 13 bases between the two germline ends. CDR3 region: CASSPYARGETQYF. The CDR3 coding sequence is TGCGCCAGCAGCCCCTATGCCCGAGGAGAGACCCAGTACTTC.

The sample holds a few counts of this clone. The chain carries TRBV4-1 and TRBJ2-2; D gene ambiguous. Between the trimmed V and J ends, which lost 0 bases and 6 bases, there was a span of 11 bases. Germline CDR1 MGHRA, CDR2 YSYEKL. The CDR3 totals 15 residues. The CDR3: CASSQEPNAAGELFF. In DNA, the CDR3 is TGCGCCAGCAGCCAAGAACCCAACGCGGCCGGGGAGCTGTTTTTT.

The chain recombines TRBV28 with TRBJ2-7, with 9 nucleotides matching TRBD2. Germline CDR1 reads MDHEN; CDR2 reads SYDVKM. The CDR3 covers 15 residues. J lost 0 bases, V lost 5 bases, and 5 bases had no gene match. CDR3 DNA sequence: TGTGCCAGCAGTGTCCCAGCGGGAGGCTCCTACGAGCAGTACTTC. Translation gives CASSVPAGGSYEQYF.

The V and J genes are TRBV10-3 and TRBJ2-2; tentative D call: TRBD2 (5 bases). The CDR3 is 13 amino acids. The V and J ends lost 9 bases and 0 bases respectively, with 8 bases between them. CDR1 is ENHRY, CDR2 SYGVKD, per germline. The chain's CDR3 is CAMRVTNTGELFF. The CDR3 coding sequence is TGTGCCATGCGGGTTACGAACACCGGGGAGCTGTTTTTT.

This chain links TRBV29-1 with TRBJ2-1; the D gene is possibly TRBD2 (5 bases). This CDR3 has 13 amino acids. V lost 7 bases, J lost 3 bases, and 13 bases lay in between. CDR1 and CDR2 from the germline V gene are SQVTM and ANQGSEA. CDR3 nucleotide sequence: TGCAGCGGTCTAGCACAGAACTACAATGAGCAGTTCTTC. Translation gives CSGLAQNYNEQFF.